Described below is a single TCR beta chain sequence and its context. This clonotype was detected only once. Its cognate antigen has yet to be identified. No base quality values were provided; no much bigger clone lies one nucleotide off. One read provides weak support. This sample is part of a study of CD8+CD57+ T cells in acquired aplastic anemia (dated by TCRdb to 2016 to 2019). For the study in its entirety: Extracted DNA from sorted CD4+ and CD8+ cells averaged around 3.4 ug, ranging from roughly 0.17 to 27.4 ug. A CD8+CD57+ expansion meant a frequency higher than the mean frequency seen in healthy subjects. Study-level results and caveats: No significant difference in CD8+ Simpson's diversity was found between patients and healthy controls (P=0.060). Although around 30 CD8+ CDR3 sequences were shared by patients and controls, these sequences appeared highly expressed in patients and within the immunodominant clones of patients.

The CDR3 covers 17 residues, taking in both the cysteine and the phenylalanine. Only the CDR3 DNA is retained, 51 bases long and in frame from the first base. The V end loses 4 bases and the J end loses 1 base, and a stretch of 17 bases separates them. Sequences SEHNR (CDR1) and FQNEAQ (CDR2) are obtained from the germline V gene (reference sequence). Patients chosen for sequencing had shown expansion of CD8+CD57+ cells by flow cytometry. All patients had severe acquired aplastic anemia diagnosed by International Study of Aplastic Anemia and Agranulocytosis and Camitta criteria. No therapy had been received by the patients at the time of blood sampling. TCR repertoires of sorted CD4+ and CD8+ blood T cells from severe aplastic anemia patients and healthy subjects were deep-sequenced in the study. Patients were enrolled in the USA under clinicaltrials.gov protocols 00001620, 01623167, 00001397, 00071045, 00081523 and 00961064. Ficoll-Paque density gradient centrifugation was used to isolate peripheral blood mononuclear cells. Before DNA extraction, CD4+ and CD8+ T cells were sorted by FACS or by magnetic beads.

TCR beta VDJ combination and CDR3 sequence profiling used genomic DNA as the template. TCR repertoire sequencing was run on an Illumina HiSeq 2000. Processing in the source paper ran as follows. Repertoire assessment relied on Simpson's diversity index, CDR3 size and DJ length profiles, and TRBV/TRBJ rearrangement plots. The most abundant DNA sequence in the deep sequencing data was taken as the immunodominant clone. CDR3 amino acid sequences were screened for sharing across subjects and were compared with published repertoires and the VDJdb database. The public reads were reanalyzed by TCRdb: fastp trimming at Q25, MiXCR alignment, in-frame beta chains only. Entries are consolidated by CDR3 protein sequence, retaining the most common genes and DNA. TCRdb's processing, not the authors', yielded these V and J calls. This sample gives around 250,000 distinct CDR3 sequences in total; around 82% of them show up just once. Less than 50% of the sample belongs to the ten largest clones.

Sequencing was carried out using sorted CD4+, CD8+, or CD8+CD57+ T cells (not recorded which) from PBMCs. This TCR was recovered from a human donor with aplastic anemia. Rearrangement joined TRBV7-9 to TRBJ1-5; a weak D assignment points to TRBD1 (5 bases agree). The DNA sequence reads TGTGCCAGCAGCTCTAGTACAAGCGGGGGGAGCAATCAGCCCCAGCATTTT. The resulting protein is CASSSSTSGGSNQPQHF.